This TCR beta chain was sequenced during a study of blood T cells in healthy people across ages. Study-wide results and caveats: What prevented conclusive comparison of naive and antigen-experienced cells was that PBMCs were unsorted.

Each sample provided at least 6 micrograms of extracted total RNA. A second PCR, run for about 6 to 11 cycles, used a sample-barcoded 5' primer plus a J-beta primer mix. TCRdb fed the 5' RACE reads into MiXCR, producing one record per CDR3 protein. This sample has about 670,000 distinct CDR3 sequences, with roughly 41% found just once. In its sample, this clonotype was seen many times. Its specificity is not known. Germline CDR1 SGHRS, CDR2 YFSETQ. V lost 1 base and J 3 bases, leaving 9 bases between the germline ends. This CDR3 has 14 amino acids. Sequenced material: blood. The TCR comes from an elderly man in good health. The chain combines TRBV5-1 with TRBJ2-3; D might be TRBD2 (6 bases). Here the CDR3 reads CASSLNAGTDTQYF. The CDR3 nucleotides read TGCGCCAGCAGCTTGAATGCGGGAACAGATACGCAGTATTTT.